This TCR beta chain was recorded in a study of T cell responses to AZD1222 COVID-19 vaccine. Study conclusions and caveats: Repertoire sampling occurred only after the peak T cell response. Reportedly, nearly half the spike-specific TCRs target unmutated variant regions. Spike-specific TCR breadth and depth were elevated following two AZD1222 doses.

The germline gives CDR1 SGHRS, CDR2 YFSETQ. The trim removed 4 bases at V and 11 bases at J, leaving 3 bases unmatched. There are 12 residues in the CDR3. Second-dose intervals near 4 or 12 weeks were combined. TCRdb keeps only in-frame clones here, not all; method: immunoSEQ multiplex PCR. Of 110,000 or so clones in the sample, 86% are singletons; the top ten hold approximately 15%. As regards this clone: The target antigen is unknown.

This rearrangement joins TRBV5-1 to TRBJ1-1; 12 bases are shared with TRBD1. This TCR derives from an adult who received the AZD1222 COVID-19 vaccine. This sample comprised peripheral blood, obtained 28 days after the second AZD1222 dose. CDR3 protein: CASSRDRGLAFF. In DNA form, the CDR3 reads TGCGCCAGCAGCAGGGACAGGGGGCTTGCTTTCTTT.